The 13 T cell receptor beta chains presented below share a single source sample, sequenced in a study of T-cell memory formation after mild COVID-19. TCRdb re-called the 5' RACE reads with MiXCR, one entry per CDR3 protein. The sample includes 100,000 to 150,000 distinct CDR3 sequences, approximately 6.2% of them seen just once. The sequenced material came from PBMCs or a T cell subset sorted from them (not recorded which). The receptors shown here come from an adult woman who had mild COVID-19 (a few samples of this study predate the infection). Cell type and time point are not known.

The table lists this clonotype with many counts. The chain couples TRBV11-2 to TRBJ2-3; 11 bases align to TRBD1. CDR3 length equals 16 residues. The J segment lost 3 bases and the V segment lost 3 bases, leaving 5 bases of the junction unmatched. Germline V gene lookup returns CDR1 SGHAT and CDR2 FQNNGV. The CDR3 DNA is TGTGCCAGCAGCTTTCACGGACAGGGGGCTACAGATACGCAGTATTTT. This encodes CASSFHGQGATDTQYF. The full variable domain, its missing parts supplied by reference TRBV11-2 and TRBJ2-3, is EAGVAQSPRYKIIEKRQSVAFWCNPISGHATLYWYQQILGQGPKLLIQFQNNGVVDDSQLPKDRFSAERLKGVDSTLKIQPAKLEDSAVYLCASSFHGQGATDTQYFGPGTRLTVL.

The chain couples TRBV12-3 or TRBV12-4 to TRBJ1-2; D gene unclear. Trimming took 6 bases from V and 9 from J, leaving 20 bases between them. CDR3 size: 14 residues. The CDR3: CASSPGFLTMSYTF. The CDR3 DNA sequence: TGTGCCAGCAGCCCCGGGTTCCTAACTATGAGCTACACCTTC.

This clonotype was seen more than once but under ten times. The V gene is TRBV18, the J gene TRBJ1-5, with D unclear. CDR1 KGHSH and CDR2 LQKENI come from the germline V gene. CDR3 size: 13 residues. Trimming took 3 bases from V and 2 from J, leaving 5 bases between them. The CDR3 loop reads CASSPGGNQPQHF. The CDR3 nucleotides read TGTGCCAGCTCACCGGGTGGCAATCAGCCCCAGCATTTT.

The J gene is TRBJ2-3, the V gene TRBV20-1; D unresolved. The CDR3 totals 14 residues. Trimming took off 0 bases at V and 1 base at J, with 8 bases between the two ends. Per germline, CDR1 DFQATT and CDR2 SNEGSKA (reference sequence). CDR3 amino acids: CSARDPQGTDTQYF. In DNA form, the CDR3 reads TGCAGTGCTAGAGATCCCCAGGGCACAGATACGCAGTATTTT.

This clonotype was counted many times. The gene calls are TRBV9 and TRBJ1-2; 11 nucleotides line up with TRBD1. Per germline, CDR1 SGDLS and CDR2 YYNGEE. After removal of 4 bases from V and 5 bases from J, the junction contained 7 bases not matched to a gene. The CDR3 contains 15 residues. CDR3 in DNA: TGTGCCAGCAGCCAAGGGACAGGGGGGCAGTATGGCTACACCTTC. The encoded protein is CASSQGTGGQYGYTF.

The rearrangement joins TRBV6-6 to TRBJ2-4; no clear D gene. Trimming shortened V by 2 bases and J by 0 bases, and 17 bases separated the two germline ends. Germline loops: CDR1 MNHNY, CDR2 SVGAGI (reference sequence). The CDR3 runs to 18 residues. The CDR3 region has the DNA TGTGCCAGCAGTTACACGGAGACATTCCTCCTAGCCAAAAACATTCAGTACTTC. Amino acid sequence: CASSYTETFLLAKNIQYF.

There are a few counts of this clonotype. The chain has TRBV15 and TRBJ1-1, with a tentative D call TRBD1 (5 bases). The CDR3 has 17 residues. The germline gives CDR1 LNHNV, CDR2 YYDKDF (reference sequence). V lost 2 bases, J lost 10 bases, and 26 bases lay in between. In DNA form, the CDR3 reads TGTGCCACCAGCAGACCCCTTGGGGGGGGAGCCCTGGTTCGAGCTTTCTTT. Encoded protein: CATSRPLGGGALVRAFF.

This clonotype was detected ten times or more. CDR3 DNA: TGCGCCAGCAGCTTGGGAGGACAGATTGGCGAGCAGTACTTC. Translating it yields CASSLGGQIGEQYF. The chain recombines TRBV5-1 with TRBJ2-7, with a possible D match to TRBD1 (6 bases). Germline V CDR1 and CDR2: SGHRS, YFSETQ. The CDR3 covers 14 residues. V dropped 0 bases and J dropped 6 bases, with 13 bases sitting between them.

This clonotype was seen repeatedly, ten times or more. The rearrangement links TRBV7-9 to TRBJ1-2, with a tentative D call TRBD1 (5 bases). The V end was cut by 1 base, the J end by 8 bases, with 11 bases between. Looked up from germline, CDR1 is SEHNR and CDR2 is FQNEAQ (reference sequence). This CDR3 has 13 amino acids. The CDR3 loop is CASSLEGRGGYTF. The DNA for the CDR3 is TGTGCCAGCAGCTTAGAGGGTCGGGGCGGCTACACCTTC. The variable domain in full, completed from reference TRBV7-9 and TRBJ1-2, reads DTGVSQNPRHKITKRGQNVTFRCDPISEHNRLYWYRQTLGQGPEFLTYFQNEAQLEKSRLLSDRFSAERPKGSFSTLEIQRTEQGDSAMYLCASSLEGRGGYTFGSGTRLTVV.

The chain has TRBV6-2 or TRBV6-3 and TRBJ2-1; TRBD2 aligns across 10 bases. Trimming took 2 bases from V and 3 from J; bases not matched to a gene: 7. Looked up from germline, CDR1 is MNHEY and CDR2 is SVGEGT. The length of the CDR3 is 17 residues. CDR3 sequence reads: CASSYPRGLAVYNEQFF. The CDR3 nucleotides are TGTGCCAGCAGTTACCCCCGCGGACTAGCGGTCTACAATGAGCAGTTCTTC.

The V and J genes are TRBV20-1 and TRBJ2-3; 11 bases map to TRBD2. V gave up 6 bases and J gave up 9 bases; unmatched junction bases: 17. This CDR3 spans 16 amino acids. CDR1 DFQATT and CDR2 SNEGSKA come from the germline V gene (reference sequence). Written as DNA, the CDR3 is TGCAGTGCAATAACTCTAGCGGGAGGACTCGATTTGACGCAGTATTTT. As protein: CSAITLAGGLDLTQYF.

This clonotype has a handful of counts. The V and J genes are TRBV20-1 and TRBJ2-1; D is perhaps TRBD2 (7 bases). The CDR3 consists of 17 residues. Germline lookup yields CDR1 DFQATT and CDR2 SNEGSKA (reference sequence). V lost 0 bases to trimming and J lost 7 bases, with 22 bases between them. DNA for the CDR3: TGCAGTGCTAGAGATGCGGCTTGGGCAGGGGAGGGAAATGAGCAGTTCTTC. It codes for CSARDAAWAGEGNEQFF.

This clonotype was picked up a small number of times. The genes are TRBV9 and TRBJ1-6; no clear D gene. Germline-derived CDR1 and CDR2 are SGDLS and YYNGEE. V was pared by 2 bases and J by 5 bases, with 8 bases between. The CDR3 consists of 14 residues. The CDR3 bases are TGTGCCAGCAGCGTGGGTCAGAATAATTCACCCCTCCACTTT. It specifies CASSVGQNNSPLHF.